These 18 T cell receptor beta chains originate from one sample sequenced in a study of blood T cells in healthy people across ages. Combining a sample-barcoded 5' primer with a J-beta primer mix, a second PCR ran for 7 to 11 cycles. Each CDR3 protein is one row after TCRdb ran MiXCR on the 5' RACE reads. The sample includes 1.5 million to 2 million distinct CDR3 sequences, roughly 50% of them seen just once. Material for sequencing was blood. These receptors all stem from a woman aged 40-49 years in good health.

The chain is built from TRBV29-1 and TRBJ2-3; no firm D call. This CDR3 comprises 10 residues. CDR1 and CDR2 from the germline V gene are SQVTM and ANQGSEA. V lost 8 bases and J lost 6, with 9 bases in between. The CDR3 region is CSTTVDTQYF. CDR3 nucleotide sequence: TGCAGCACTACCGTGGATACGCAGTATTTT.

This chain joins TRBV6-1 and TRBJ1-2; 7 nucleotides match TRBD1. J gave up 6 bases and V 3 bases, and 4 bases lay outside the gene matches. Germline V lookup: CDR1 MNHNS, CDR2 SASEGT. The length of the CDR3 is 13 residues. CDR3 sequence reads: CASSETGLDGYTF. Written as DNA, the CDR3 is TGTGCCAGCAGTGAGACAGGGTTAGATGGCTACACCTTC.

This clonotype occurred a few times. The rearrangement uses TRBV19 and TRBJ2-5; possibly TRBD1 for D (5 bases). The germline V and J ends were trimmed by 1 base and 0 bases, with 9 bases remaining between them. The CDR3 covers 15 residues. From germline, CDR1 is LNHDA and CDR2 SQIVND (reference sequence). The CDR3 spells CASSIGSGYQETQYF. CDR3 nucleotides: TGTGCCAGTAGTATAGGGTCAGGGTACCAAGAGACCCAGTACTTC. Full variable domain (missing parts from reference TRBV19 and TRBJ2-5): DGGITQSPKYLFRKEGQNVTLSCEQNLNHDAMYWYRQDPGQGLRLIYYSQIVNDFQKGDIAEGYSVSREKKESFPLTVTSAQKNPTAFYLCASSIGSGYQETQYFGPGTRLLVL.

The chain is built from TRBV5-6 and TRBJ2-1, with D unresolved. Germline V CDR1 and CDR2: SGHDT, YYEEEE. V gave up 4 bases and J gave up 8 bases, with 19 bases separating them. This CDR3 is built from 15 residues. CDR3 in amino acids: CASSRPVRIADEQFF. In DNA form, the CDR3 reads TGTGCCAGCAGCCGTCCGGTGAGGATAGCTGATGAGCAGTTCTTC.

The chain links TRBV4-3 to TRBJ2-5, with 8 bases aligning to TRBD2. The germline gives CDR1 LGHNA, CDR2 YSLEER. This CDR3 region has 18 residues. Trimming cost V 0 bases and J 1 base; bases outside gene matches: 10. The CDR3: CASSQEYRISGVQETQYF. In nucleotides, the CDR3 is TGCGCCAGCAGCCAAGAATATCGGATTAGCGGGGTCCAAGAGACCCAGTACTTC.

The rearrangement joins TRBV11-2 to TRBJ2-7, with D perhaps matching TRBD1 or TRBD2 (5 bases each). This CDR3 region has 17 residues. Germline values: CDR1 SGHAT, CDR2 FQNNGV. The V end lost 5 bases, the J end lost 3 bases, and 23 bases lay between the germline ends. CDR3 residues: CASSGPRPLGRNYEQYF. The DNA for the CDR3 is TGTGCCAGCAGCGGACCCCGCCCTCTGGGACGGAACTACGAGCAGTACTTC.

This clonotype was detected only a few times. The V gene is TRBV29-1, the J gene TRBJ2-7; 10 bases are a match to TRBD1. The CDR3 sequence is 14 residues long. J was trimmed by 2 bases and V by 4 bases; bases with no gene match: 5. From germline, CDR1 is SQVTM and CDR2 ANQGSEA. Here the CDR3 DNA reads TGCAGCGTTGGAGGCGGACAGGGGGCCTACGAGCAGTACTTC. This sequence encodes CSVGGGQGAYEQYF.

The table lists this clonotype with a few counts. The chain joins TRBV25-1 to TRBJ2-3, with TRBD1 as a possible D gene (5 bases). The CDR3 spans 15 residues. V dropped 3 bases and J dropped 1 base, with 11 bases sitting between them. Germline V gene lookup returns CDR1 MGHDK and CDR2 SYGVNS. This CDR3 is CASSDLGHGTDTQYF. The CDR3 region has the DNA TGTGCCAGCAGTGACTTGGGGCACGGCACAGATACGCAGTATTTT.

The chain links TRBV20-1 to TRBJ1-2, with 8 nucleotides matching TRBD1. The junction had 10 bases not matched to a gene; V was cut back by 5 bases and J by 8 bases. Per germline, CDR1 DFQATT and CDR2 SNEGSKA (reference sequence). CDR3 length: 13 residues. DNA for the CDR3: TGCAGTGCTCCAAGGACAGGGAGGGCCGGCTACACCTTC. Residues: CSAPRTGRAGYTF.

There are a few counts of this clonotype. The chain is built from TRBV4-3 and TRBJ2-5; 9 bases match TRBD2. The closer fit of TRBJ2-7 to the DNA end suggests the J call may be wrong. Looked up from germline, CDR1 is LGHNA and CDR2 is YSLEER. CDR3 size: 16 residues. In DNA form, the CDR3 reads TGCGCCAGCAGCCAAGATCTTGCTAGCGGGGCCTACGAGCAGTACTTC. It is translated as CASSQDLASGAYEQYF.

A remark on this clonotype: A read error may be the cause here, since a much bigger clone is one base away. The rearrangement uses TRBV6-2 or TRBV6-3 and TRBJ1-2; TRBD1 is a possible D gene (5 bases). Germline V gene sequence: CDR1 MNHEY, CDR2 SVGEGT. The V end lost 0 bases, the J end lost 4 bases, and 9 bases lay between the germline ends. The CDR3 runs 14 residues. CDR3 in DNA: TGTGCCAGCAGTTACTCGGGGGGTACCTATGGCTACACCTTC. Amino acid sequence: CASSYSGGTYGYTF.

The chain recombines TRBV7-2 with TRBJ2-4, with TRBD1 matching over 8 bases. The J call is uncertain, as TRBJ2-7 better fits the DNA end. This CDR3 contains 15 residues. Germline values: CDR1 SGHTA, CDR2 FQGNSA. The CDR3 nucleotides are TGTGCCAGCAGCCAGTCGCAGGGGGCGCTCGGCGAGCAGTACTTC. It translates to CASSQSQGALGEQYF.

This chain connects TRBV6-5 to TRBJ2-5; perhaps TRBD1 as D (6 bases). Trimming cost V 6 bases and J 1 base, with 15 bases left between them. CDR3 length equals 15 residues. The germline gives CDR1 MNHEY, CDR2 SVGAGI. The CDR3 DNA sequence: TGTGCCAGCAGGCCATATCTGGGGGCCCAAGAGACCCAGTACTTC. Translating it yields CASRPYLGAQETQYF.

This rearrangement joins TRBV4-3 to TRBJ1-1, with D possibly being TRBD1 (5 bases). The CDR3 extends over 15 amino acids. The germline gives CDR1 LGHNA, CDR2 YSLEER. V was cut by 1 base and J by 7 bases, with 16 bases left in between. CDR3 nucleotide sequence: TGCGCCAGCAGCCAAGCTACAACGGGGCAGAGTGAAGCTTTCTTT. The encoded protein is CASSQATTGQSEAFF.

This chain joins TRBV13 and TRBJ1-4, with D possibly matching TRBD1 (6 bases). The CDR3 loop spans 14 amino acids. Germline CDR1 PRHDT, CDR2 FYEKMQ (reference sequence). V lost 5 bases and J lost 6, with 13 bases in between. The DNA for the CDR3 is TGTGCCAGCAGCCTGGCGGGGGCGGATGAAAAACTGTTTTTT. It is translated as CASSLAGADEKLFF.

The rearrangement uses TRBV3-1 and TRBJ2-6, with D perhaps TRBD1 or TRBD2 (6 bases each). The CDR3 contains 16 residues. V was shortened by 1 base and J by 4 bases, with 11 bases between the two germline ends. Looked up from germline, CDR1 is LGHDT and CDR2 is YNNKEL (reference sequence). DNA for the CDR3: TGTGCCAGCAGCCAAGTAGGGGGGAGAGGGGCCAACGTCCTGACTTTC. It translates to CASSQVGGRGANVLTF.

This rearrangement joins TRBV6-2 or TRBV6-3 to TRBJ2-1, with D possibly TRBD1 on 6 matching bases. The germline gives CDR1 MNHEY, CDR2 SVGEGT. Trimming stripped 6 bases from V and 4 bases from J, with 16 bases between. The CDR3 loop spans 15 amino acids. The CDR3 sequence: CASSSTGDRYNEQFF. CDR3 sequence (DNA): TGTGCCAGCAGCTCGACAGGAGACCGATACAATGAGCAGTTCTTC.

In its sample, this clonotype was seen many times. The chain combines TRBV28 with TRBJ1-2; no clear D gene. Germline CDR1 and CDR2: MDHEN and SYDVKM. This CDR3 has 13 residues. With 5 bases removed from V and 7 bases from J, the gap between germline ends came to 14 bases. The CDR3 reads CASSPLSLRGYTF. The CDR3 DNA sequence: TGTGCCAGCAGTCCCCTTTCATTGCGTGGCTACACCTTC.